This TCR beta chain is drawn from a study of blood T cell repertoires in COVID-19 (dated by TCRdb to between 2020 and 2021). Turning to the overall study: Samples covering the acute and convalescent phases of COVID-19 were provided by collaborators in the United States, Italy and Spain. The material from the prospective study consisted of cDNA or gDNA derived from T cells, B-cell-depleted T cells, or PBMCs. Subjects who had been exposed to COVID-19, were actively infected with it, or had recovered from it provided the deeply sampled blood TCRbeta repertoires that made up the dataset. The repertoires were made available in a free public database intended to serve as a resource for research on the immune response to SARS-CoV-2. The samples were drawn from two sources: the first 160 participants of the ongoing ImmuneRACE study, and 1,000 to 1,500 subjects contributed by 6 global collaborators. The sample metadata nearly always contained a de-identified subject ID, COVID-19 status, age in years and sex. Where available, HLA class I and class II types were obtained from metadata supplied by the sample provider rather than from assay-based typing. What the research found in general, with its limitations: The quantity of clinical and demographic metadata differed by source and by participant and was supplied without curation.

Turning to this clone: The specificity of this receptor is unknown. Nothing much larger sits one base from this clone, and base qualities are not available.

TCRbeta CDR3 regions were amplified from genomic DNA by means of the immunoSEQ Assay, a bias-controlled multiplex PCR. As for how the authors treated the data: Within the assay, amplification of reference gene primers was used to estimate how many nucleated cells each sample contained. To quantify the absolute abundance of each unique TCRbeta CDR3 rearrangement, sequence reads were collapsed and filtered. For each sample, productive Simpson clonality was calculated as the square root of Simpson's diversity index across productive rearrangements. TCRdb provides this immuneACCESS table in a form limited to in-frame rearrangements. Some clones are lacking; in checked studies, under half of them reflect an unresolved V gene, and why the rest are absent is not known. V and J calls plus clone size are reproduced from that table; the DNA served to infer D and trimming. The sample table shows roughly 170,000 clones, and around 74% are seen once. The top ten hold less than 3% of the sample.

The germline V gene sets CDR1 to SGDLS and CDR2 to YYNGEE. V was cut back by 3 bases and J by 2 bases, leaving a gap of 5 bases between them. CDR3 length: 13 amino acids, cysteine to phenylalanine. The only DNA kept is the CDR3, 39 bases in frame from the first base. The collaborating institutions used their own protocols to collect whole blood in K2EDTA tubes. For TCRbeta analysis, collaborators shipped samples as frozen whole blood, isolated PBMCs, or DNA extracted from either of those sample types. The sample comprised peripheral blood. Rearrangement joined TRBV9 to TRBJ2-2; no D gene can be assigned with confidence. The TCR originated in a woman aged 80 or older with acute or convalescent COVID-19. The DNA reads as follows: TGTGCCAGCAGCGCCCTAAACACCGGGGAGCTGTTTTTT. Its amino acids are CASSALNTGELFF. Outside the CDR3, residues come from the reference TRBV9 and TRBJ2-2 proteins, so the full variable domain is: DSGVTQTPKHLITATGQRVTLRCSPRSGDLSVYWYQQSLDQGLQFLIQYYNGEERAKGNILERFSAQQFPDLHSELNLSSLELGDSALYFCASSALNTGELFFGEGSRLTVL.